This is a list of T cell receptor beta chains from one sample in a study of blood T cell repertoires in COVID-19. Assay used: immunoSEQ multiplex PCR; TCRdb lists only in-frame clones, some missing. The sample has nearly 250,000 clones, 86% seen once. The sample taken for sequencing was peripheral blood. All receptors derive from a woman at least 80 years old with COVID-19, enrolled during active disease. CDR3s include the opening cysteine and the closing phenylalanine or tryptophan. The order of the fields is V gene, D gene, J gene, clone size, CDR3 DNA, CDR3 protein. D genes are given only for firm matches. Some rows mark clone size as missing; the rest say once, few, many or name a class of expanded clone.

TRBV21-1	-	TRBJ1-2	once	TGTGCCAGCAGCAAAGCACCCAGACAGGAGGCTTCCAACTATGGCTACACCTTC	CASSKAPRQEASNYGYTF
TRBV6-1	-	TRBJ2-5	-	TGTGCCAGCAGTGAAGGACAGGCTACTTACCAAGAGACCCAGTACTTC	CASSEGQATYQETQYF
TRBV28	TRBD1	TRBJ1-6	-	TGTGCCAGCAGGACCCGGGGACAGGGAGACTATAATTCACCCCTCCACTTT	CASRTRGQGDYNSPLHF
TRBV6-2/TRBV6-3	TRBD2	TRBJ2-3	-	TGTGCCAGCAGTGGGCCGAGGACTAGCGGGGGGGCCTTCACAGATACGCAGTATTTT	CASSGPRTSGGAFTDTQYF
TRBV10-1	-	TRBJ2-1	-	TGCGCCAGCAGTGACCGGGGGAATGAGCAGTTCTTC	CASSDRGNEQFF
TRBV3-1/TRBV3-2	-	TRBJ1-6	-	TGTGCCAGCAGCCCCATTTGGGGGGAGGCGTCCCTCCACTTT	CASSPIWGEASLHF
TRBV5-1	-	TRBJ1-1	-	TGCGCCAGCAGCGGAGGAAACACTGAAGCTTTCTTT	CASSGGNTEAFF
TRBV5-1	TRBD2	TRBJ2-1	-	TGCGCCAGCAGCTTAAGCCCCGGGACTAGCGGGTACAATGAGCAGTTCTTC	CASSLSPGTSGYNEQFF
TRBV6-2/TRBV6-3	TRBD2	TRBJ2-1	-	TGTGCCAGCAGCCCTAGGGCTAGCGGGGTTAATGAGCAGTTCTTC	CASSPRASGVNEQFF
TRBV6-2/TRBV6-3	-	TRBJ1-5	-	TGTGCCAGCAGCAACGGGCCCTCCGGTGCAGGGCGCAATCAGCCCCAGCATTTT	CASSNGPSGAGRNQPQHF
TRBV30	-	TRBJ2-3	once	TGTGCCTGGGCACTAGGATTAACAGATACGCAGTATTTT	CAWALGLTDTQYF
TRBV2	TRBD1	TRBJ1-2	-	TGTGCCAGCAGTGAACAGGGGGCAAGCTACACCTTC	CASSEQGASYTF
TRBV19	-	TRBJ1-5	-	TGTGCCAGTACCTATAGGGGGGGGGAGATTCATAATCAGCCCCAGCATTTT	CASTYRGGEIHNQPQHF
TRBV28	-	TRBJ2-3	-	TGTGCCAGCACTCCTGGGGGAGGTTCGAGGTTCGGAGATACGCAGTATTTT	CASTPGGGSRFGDTQYF
TRBV7-2	TRBD1	TRBJ1-2	-	TGTGCCAGCAGCTCCCGACAGGGGGACGATGGCTACACCTTC	CASSSRQGDDGYTF
TRBV19	-	TRBJ1-2	-	TGTGCCTCCTGGGCCGGGGATGGCTACACCTTC	CASWAGDGYTF
TRBV21-1	-	TRBJ2-7	-	TGTGCCAGCAGCAAACGGGAGAAGAGGTACGAGCAGTACTTC	CASSKREKRYEQYF
TRBV10-1	TRBD1	TRBJ2-5	-	TGCGCCAGCAGTGAGCGTACAGGGGAAGAGACCCAGTACTTC	CASSERTGEETQYF
TRBV7-8	TRBD1	TRBJ1-2	-	TGTGCCAGCAGCTTTGGACAGGGGGCCTCTTTTTTTGGCTACACCTTC	CASSFGQGASFFGYTF
TRBV7-2	-	TRBJ1-2	-	TGTGCCAGCAGCTTGGACCGACAGAACTATGGCTACACCTTC	CASSLDRQNYGYTF
TRBV6-5	-	TRBJ1-2	-	TGTGCCAGCAGTTACTCGGGAGACTATGGCTACACCTTC	CASSYSGDYGYTF
TRBV7-9	-	TRBJ2-1	-	TGTGCCAGCAGCTTAGCGTCCGGGAACAATGAGCAGTTCTTC	CASSLASGNNEQFF
TRBV15	-	TRBJ2-1	-	TGTGCCACCAGAGACAGGACCCGCTCCTACAATGAGCAGTTCTTC	CATRDRTRSYNEQFF
TRBV6-6	-	TRBJ1-2	-	TGTGCCAGCAGTACCTATGAGACAGATCCTGGTGGCTACACCTTC	CASSTYETDPGGYTF
TRBV6-6	-	TRBJ2-5	once	TGTGCCAGCAGTTATGGCGGGCCCATGGAGACCCAGTACTTC	CASSYGGPMETQYF
TRBV3-1/TRBV3-2	-	TRBJ1-1	-	TGTGCCAGCAGCAATACCGGGGTTGGCACTGAAGCTTTCTTT	CASSNTGVGTEAFF
TRBV5-6	TRBD1	TRBJ1-5	-	TGTGCCAGCAGCTTGGGACAGGGTTCACAGCCCCAGCATTTT	CASSLGQGSQPQHF
TRBV27	-	TRBJ2-2	-	TGTGCCAGCAGTTGGGACACTCTTAACACCGGGGAGCTGTTTTTT	CASSWDTLNTGELFF
TRBV7-8	-	TRBJ2-7	once	TGTGCCAGCAGCTTGACCGGGACAACCTACGAGCAGTACTTC	CASSLTGTTYEQYF
TRBV30	-	TRBJ1-5	-	TGTGCCTGGAGTGTCGGGGGGTATCAGCCCCAGCATTTT	CAWSVGGYQPQHF